These 2 T cell receptor beta chains were sequenced from one sample in a study of OX40 agonist ivuxolimab in advanced cancers. TCRdb's table, derived via immunoSEQ multiplex PCR, lists solely in-frame clones and lacks some. Of around 54,000 clones listed, approximately 94% were seen once; the top ten hold around 12%. This sample comprised CD4+ or CD8+ T cells sorted from blood, obtained in a trial of the OX40 agonist ivuxolimab. The receptors here all came from an adult with an advanced solid tumor such as melanoma, head and neck, liver or kidney cancer.

The J gene is TRBJ2-3, the V gene TRBV11-2; no clear D. CDR1 and CDR2 (germline): SGHAT, FQNNGV. The ends were cut back, 1 base at V and 6 bases at J, with 11 bases in the middle. CDR3 length equals 14 residues. The CDR3 sequence is CASSLGGNSDTQYF. In DNA form, the CDR3 reads TGTGCCAGCAGCTTAGGGGGAAACTCGGATACGCAGTATTTT.

This sequence joins TRBV4-2 and TRBJ2-7, with D possibly being TRBD1 or TRBD2 (5 bases each). CDR3 length: 15 amino acids. The V gene lost 5 bases and the J gene lost 3 bases, with 17 bases spanning the gap. Germline V CDR1 and CDR2: LGHNA, YNFKEQ. The CDR3: CASSNRDGELYEQYF. The CDR3 bases are TGTGCCAGCAGCAACCGGGACGGGGAACTCTACGAGCAGTACTTC.